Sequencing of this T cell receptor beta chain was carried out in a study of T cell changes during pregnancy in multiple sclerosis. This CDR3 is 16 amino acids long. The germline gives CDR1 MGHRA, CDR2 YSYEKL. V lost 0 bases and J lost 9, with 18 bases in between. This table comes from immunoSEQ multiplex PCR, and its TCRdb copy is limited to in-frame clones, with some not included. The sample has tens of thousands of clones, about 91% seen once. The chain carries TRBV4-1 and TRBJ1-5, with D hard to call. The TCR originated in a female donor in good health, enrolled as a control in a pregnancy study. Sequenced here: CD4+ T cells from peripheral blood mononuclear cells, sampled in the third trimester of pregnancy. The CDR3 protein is CASSQDPGPNGRPQHF. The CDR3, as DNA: TGCGCCAGCAGCCAAGATCCCGGACCCAACGGGAGGCCCCAGCATTTT.